This T cell receptor beta chain is drawn from a study of cytomegalovirus exposure and HLA in healthy donors. Whole-study context: Falling in the Caucasian-associated ancestry cluster were 81% of around 370 genotyped donors. Findings of the study overall: There were reportedly fewer N-insertions in an Asian-associated ancestry cluster than the approximately 600-donor mean, in a later analysis. Analyses of presence and absence presupposed an approximately uniform sequencing depth across donors. Later, an analysis found that common viral pathogens appeared to be linked with several of the most significant clusters.

Vbeta (60) and Jbeta (13) primers were used in the PCR. The method was immunoSEQ multiplex PCR; TCRdb's version includes in-frame clones alone and lacks a portion of them. The data show 120,000 or so clones, over 9.5% seen once. Comment on this clone: Its specificity is unknown.

Trimming took 3 bases from V and 4 from J, leaving 9 bases between them. This CDR3 has 13 residues. CDR1 is MNHNS, CDR2 SASEGT, per germline. The sequencing sample was made of PBMCs. The TCR originated in a woman under 30 in good health and CMV-seropositive. V usage is TRBV6-1 and J usage is TRBJ1-2; D call uncertain. The CDR3 reads CASSDIVFYGYTF. CDR3 in DNA: TGTGCCAGCAGTGATATTGTGTTCTATGGCTACACCTTC.